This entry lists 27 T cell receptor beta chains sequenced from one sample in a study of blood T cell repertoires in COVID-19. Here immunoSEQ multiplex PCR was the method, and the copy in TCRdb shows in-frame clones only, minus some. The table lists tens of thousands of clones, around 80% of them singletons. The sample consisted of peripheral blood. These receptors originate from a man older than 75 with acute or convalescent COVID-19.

Written as DNA, the CDR3 is TGTGCCAGCAGCTCCACTAGCCTGAAGACCCAGTACTTC. Amino acids: CASSSTSLKTQYF. The chain employs TRBV7-2 and TRBJ2-5; D might be TRBD2 (6 bases). This CDR3 contains 13 residues. Germline V lookup: CDR1 SGHTA, CDR2 FQGNSA. Between the trimmed V and J ends, which lost 4 bases and 6 bases, there was a span of 12 bases.

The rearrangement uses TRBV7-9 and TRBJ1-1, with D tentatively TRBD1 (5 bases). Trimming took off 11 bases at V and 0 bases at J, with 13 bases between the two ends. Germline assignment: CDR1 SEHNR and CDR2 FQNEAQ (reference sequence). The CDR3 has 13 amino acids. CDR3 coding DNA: TGTGCCCTGGGGCGGGGGATGAACACTGAAGCTTTCTTT. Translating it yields CALGRGMNTEAFF.

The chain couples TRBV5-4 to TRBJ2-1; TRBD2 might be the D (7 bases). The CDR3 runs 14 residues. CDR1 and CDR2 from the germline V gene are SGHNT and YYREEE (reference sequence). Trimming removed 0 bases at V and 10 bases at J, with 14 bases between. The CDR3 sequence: CASSLEGGAREQFF. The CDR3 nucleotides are TGTGCCAGCAGCTTGGAGGGGGGGGCAAGGGAGCAGTTCTTC.

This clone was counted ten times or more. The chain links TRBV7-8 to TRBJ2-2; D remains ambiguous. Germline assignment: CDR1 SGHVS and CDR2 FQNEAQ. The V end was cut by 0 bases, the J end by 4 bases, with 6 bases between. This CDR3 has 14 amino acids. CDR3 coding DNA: TGTGCCAGCAGCTTAGCCTCAGTCACCGGGGAGCTGTTTTTT. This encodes CASSLASVTGELFF.

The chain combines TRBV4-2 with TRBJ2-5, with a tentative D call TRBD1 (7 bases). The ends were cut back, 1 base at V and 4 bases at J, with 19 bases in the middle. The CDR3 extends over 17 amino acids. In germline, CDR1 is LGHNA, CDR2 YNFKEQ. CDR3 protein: CASSQGGAGTVRETQYF. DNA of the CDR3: TGTGCCAGCAGCCAAGGCGGGGCCGGGACAGTCCGAGAGACCCAGTACTTC.

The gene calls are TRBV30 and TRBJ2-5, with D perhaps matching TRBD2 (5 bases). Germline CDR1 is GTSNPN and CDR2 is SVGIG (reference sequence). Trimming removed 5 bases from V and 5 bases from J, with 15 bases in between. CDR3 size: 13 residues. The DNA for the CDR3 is TGTGCCTGGTCCGGGATCTCCAGGGAGACCCAGTACTTC. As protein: CAWSGISRETQYF.

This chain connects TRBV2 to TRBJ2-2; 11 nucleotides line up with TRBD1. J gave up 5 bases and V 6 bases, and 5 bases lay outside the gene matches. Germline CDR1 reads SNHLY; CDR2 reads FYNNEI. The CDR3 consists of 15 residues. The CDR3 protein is CASRTGQGATGELFF. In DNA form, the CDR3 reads TGTGCCAGCAGGACCGGACAGGGGGCAACCGGGGAGCTGTTTTTT.

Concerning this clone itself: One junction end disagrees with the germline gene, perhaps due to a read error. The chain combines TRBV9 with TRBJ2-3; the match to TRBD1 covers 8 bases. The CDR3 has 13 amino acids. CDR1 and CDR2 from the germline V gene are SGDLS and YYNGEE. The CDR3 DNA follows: TGTGCCAGCAGCGTAGGTCCAGGACAGGGTACTTCATTT. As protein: CASSVGPGQGTSF.

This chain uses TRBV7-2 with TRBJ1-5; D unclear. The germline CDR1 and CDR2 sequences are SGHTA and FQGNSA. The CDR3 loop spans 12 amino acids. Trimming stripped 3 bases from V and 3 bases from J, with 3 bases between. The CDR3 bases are TGTGCCAGCAGCTTCTACAATCAGCCCCAGCATTTT. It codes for CASSFYNQPQHF.

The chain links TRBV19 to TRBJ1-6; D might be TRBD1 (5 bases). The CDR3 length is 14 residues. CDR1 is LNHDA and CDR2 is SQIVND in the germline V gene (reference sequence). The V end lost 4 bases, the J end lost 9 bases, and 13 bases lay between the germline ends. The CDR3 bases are TGTGCCAGTAGTAACGGGGGTGCAAGTTCACCCCTCCACTTT. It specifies CASSNGGASSPLHF.

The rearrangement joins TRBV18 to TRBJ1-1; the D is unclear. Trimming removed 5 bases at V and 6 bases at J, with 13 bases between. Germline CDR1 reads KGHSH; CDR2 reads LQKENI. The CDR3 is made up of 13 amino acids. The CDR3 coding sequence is TGTGCCAGCTCAGGGGAGCCGTCAGCTGAAGCTTTCTTT. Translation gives CASSGEPSAEAFF. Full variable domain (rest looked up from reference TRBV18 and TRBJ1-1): NAGVMQNPRHLVRRRGQEARLRCSPMKGHSHVYWYRQLPEEGLKFMVYLQKENIIDESGMPKERFSAEFPKEGPSILRIQQVVRGDSAAYFCASSGEPSAEAFFGQGTRLTVV.

CDR3 amino acids: CASSLQNNSPLHF. CDR3 nucleotides: TGTGCCAGCAGCTTACAGAATAATTCACCCCTCCACTTT. The chain uses TRBV7-9 and TRBJ1-6; D gene ambiguous. Trimming shortened V by 2 bases and J by 5 bases, and 4 bases separated the two germline ends. CDR3 size: 13 residues. Looked up from germline, CDR1 is SEHNR and CDR2 is FQNEAQ (reference sequence).

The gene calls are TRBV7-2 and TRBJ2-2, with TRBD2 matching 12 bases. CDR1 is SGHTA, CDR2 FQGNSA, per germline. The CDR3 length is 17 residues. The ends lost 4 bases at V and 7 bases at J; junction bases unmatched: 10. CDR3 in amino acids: CASSSTLLAGGFGELFF. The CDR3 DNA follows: TGTGCCAGCAGCTCTACTCTACTAGCGGGGGGTTTCGGGGAGCTGTTTTTT.

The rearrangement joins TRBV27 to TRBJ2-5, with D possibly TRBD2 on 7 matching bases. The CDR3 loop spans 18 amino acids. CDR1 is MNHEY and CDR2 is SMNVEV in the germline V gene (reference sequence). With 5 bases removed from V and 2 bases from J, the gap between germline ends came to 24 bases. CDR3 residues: CASSLIGEGGLGQETQYF. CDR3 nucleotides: TGTGCCAGCAGTCTTATCGGAGAGGGGGGGCTGGGTCAAGAGACCCAGTACTTC.

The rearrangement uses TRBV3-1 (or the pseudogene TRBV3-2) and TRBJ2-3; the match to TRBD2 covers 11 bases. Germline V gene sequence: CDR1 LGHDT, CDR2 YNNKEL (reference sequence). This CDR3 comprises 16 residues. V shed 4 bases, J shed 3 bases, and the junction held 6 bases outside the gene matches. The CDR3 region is CASSPGTSGRTDTQYF. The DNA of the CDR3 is TGTGCCAGCAGCCCGGGGACTAGCGGTAGGACAGATACGCAGTATTTT.

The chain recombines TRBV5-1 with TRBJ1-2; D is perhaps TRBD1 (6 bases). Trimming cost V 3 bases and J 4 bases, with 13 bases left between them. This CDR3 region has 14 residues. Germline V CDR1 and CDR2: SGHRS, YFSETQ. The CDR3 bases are TGCGCCAGCAGCTCCCAGGGAGGGGGCTATGGCTACACCTTC. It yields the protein CASSSQGGGYGYTF.

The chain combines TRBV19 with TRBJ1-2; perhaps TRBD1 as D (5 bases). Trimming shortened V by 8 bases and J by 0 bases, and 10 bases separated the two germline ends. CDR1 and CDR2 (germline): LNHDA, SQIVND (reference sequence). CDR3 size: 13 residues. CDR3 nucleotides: TGTGCCAGTCAGGCGGGACCTAACTATGGCTACACCTTC. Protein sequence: CASQAGPNYGYTF.

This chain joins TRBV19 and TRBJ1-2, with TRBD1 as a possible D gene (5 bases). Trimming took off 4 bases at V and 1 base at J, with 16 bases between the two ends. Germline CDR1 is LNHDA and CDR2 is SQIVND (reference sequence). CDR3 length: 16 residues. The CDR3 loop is CASSSLFPDSNYGYTF. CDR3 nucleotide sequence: TGTGCCAGTAGTAGTCTCTTTCCTGACAGTAACTATGGCTACACCTTC. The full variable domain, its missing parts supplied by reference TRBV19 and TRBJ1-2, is DGGITQSPKYLFRKEGQNVTLSCEQNLNHDAMYWYRQDPGQGLRLIYYSQIVNDFQKGDIAEGYSVSREKKESFPLTVTSAQKNPTAFYLCASSSLFPDSNYGYTFGSGTRLTVV.

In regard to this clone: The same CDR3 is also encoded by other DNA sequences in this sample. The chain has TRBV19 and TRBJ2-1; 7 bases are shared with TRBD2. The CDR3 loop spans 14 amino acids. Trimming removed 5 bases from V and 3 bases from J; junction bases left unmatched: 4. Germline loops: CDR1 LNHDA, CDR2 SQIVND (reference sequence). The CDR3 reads CASSPRTSYNEQFF. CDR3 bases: TGTGCCAGTAGTCCCCGGACTAGCTACAATGAGCAGTTCTTC.

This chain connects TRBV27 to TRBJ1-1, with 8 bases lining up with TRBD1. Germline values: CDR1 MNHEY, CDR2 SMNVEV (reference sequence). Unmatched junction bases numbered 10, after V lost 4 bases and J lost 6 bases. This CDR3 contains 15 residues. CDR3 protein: CASSSYQGAVPEAFF. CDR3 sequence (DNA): TGTGCCAGCAGTTCTTACCAGGGGGCAGTCCCTGAAGCTTTCTTT.

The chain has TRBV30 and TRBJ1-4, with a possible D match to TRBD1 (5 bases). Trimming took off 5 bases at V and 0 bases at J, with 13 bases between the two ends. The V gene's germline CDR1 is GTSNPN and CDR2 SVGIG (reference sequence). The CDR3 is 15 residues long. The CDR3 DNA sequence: TGTGCCTGGGCTTCGAAGACAGCAACTAATGAAAAACTGTTTTTT. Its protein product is CAWASKTATNEKLFF.

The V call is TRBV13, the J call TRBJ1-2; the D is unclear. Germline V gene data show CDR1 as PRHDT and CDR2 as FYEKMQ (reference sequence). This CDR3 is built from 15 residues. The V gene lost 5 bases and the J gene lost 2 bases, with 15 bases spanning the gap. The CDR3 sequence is CASSNKVALNYGYTF. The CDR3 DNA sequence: TGTGCCAGCAGCAATAAGGTAGCGCTAAACTATGGCTACACCTTC.

CDR3 nucleotide sequence: TGTGCCAGCAGCCCCCGCGGGACTTGGGATGGCTACACCTTC. This sequence encodes CASSPRGTWDGYTF. The V gene is TRBV9, the J gene TRBJ1-2; TRBD1 is a possible D gene (5 bases). This CDR3 region has 14 residues. CDR1 is SGDLS, CDR2 YYNGEE, per germline. V was cut by 4 bases and J by 6 bases, with 16 bases left in between.

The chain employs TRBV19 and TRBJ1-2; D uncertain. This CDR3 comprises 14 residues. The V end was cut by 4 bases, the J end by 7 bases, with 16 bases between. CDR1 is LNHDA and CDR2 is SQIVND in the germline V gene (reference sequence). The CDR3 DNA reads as TGTGCCAGTAGTAACGAGGGATACCGGGGTGGCTACACCTTC. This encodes CASSNEGYRGGYTF.

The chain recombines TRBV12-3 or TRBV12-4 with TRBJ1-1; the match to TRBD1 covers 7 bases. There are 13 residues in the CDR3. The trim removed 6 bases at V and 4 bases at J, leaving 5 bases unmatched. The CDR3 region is CASRKTGPTEAFF. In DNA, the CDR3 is TGTGCCAGCAGAAAGACAGGGCCCACTGAAGCTTTCTTT.

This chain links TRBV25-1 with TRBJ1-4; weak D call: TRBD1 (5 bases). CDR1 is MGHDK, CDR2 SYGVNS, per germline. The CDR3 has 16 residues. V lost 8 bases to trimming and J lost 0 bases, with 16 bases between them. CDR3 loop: CASQQTSRATNEKLFF. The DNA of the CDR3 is TGTGCCAGCCAACAGACGAGCAGGGCAACTAATGAAAAACTGTTTTTT.

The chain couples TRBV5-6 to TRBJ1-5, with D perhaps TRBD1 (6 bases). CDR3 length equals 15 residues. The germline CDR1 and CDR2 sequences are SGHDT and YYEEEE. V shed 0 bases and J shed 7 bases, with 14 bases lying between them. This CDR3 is CASSLGSGRGQPQHF. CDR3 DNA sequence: TGTGCCAGCAGCTTGGGGAGTGGCAGGGGCCAGCCCCAGCATTTT.